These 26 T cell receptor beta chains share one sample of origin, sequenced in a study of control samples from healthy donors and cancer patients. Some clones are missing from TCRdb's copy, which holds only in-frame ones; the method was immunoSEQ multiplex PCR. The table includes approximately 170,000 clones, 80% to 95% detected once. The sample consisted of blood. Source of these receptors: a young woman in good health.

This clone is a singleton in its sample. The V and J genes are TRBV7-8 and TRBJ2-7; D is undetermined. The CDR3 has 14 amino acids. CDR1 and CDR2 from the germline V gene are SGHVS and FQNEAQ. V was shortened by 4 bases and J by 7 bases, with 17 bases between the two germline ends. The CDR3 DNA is TGTGCCAGCAGCTCGGAAAAAAGGGTTCGAGAGCAGTACTTC. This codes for CASSSEKRVREQYF.

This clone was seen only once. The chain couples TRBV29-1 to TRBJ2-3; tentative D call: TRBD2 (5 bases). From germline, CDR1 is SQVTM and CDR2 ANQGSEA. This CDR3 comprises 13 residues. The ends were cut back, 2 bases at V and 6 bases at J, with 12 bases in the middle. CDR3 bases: TGCAGCGTTGAAATGGCGGGTTCGGATACGCAGTATTTT. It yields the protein CSVEMAGSDTQYF.

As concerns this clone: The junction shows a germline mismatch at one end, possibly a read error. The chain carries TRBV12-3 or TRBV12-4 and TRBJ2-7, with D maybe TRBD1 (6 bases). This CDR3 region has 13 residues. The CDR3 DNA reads TGTGCCAGCAGTTTGCGACAGGCTTACGGGCAGTACTTC. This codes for CASSLRQAYGQYF.

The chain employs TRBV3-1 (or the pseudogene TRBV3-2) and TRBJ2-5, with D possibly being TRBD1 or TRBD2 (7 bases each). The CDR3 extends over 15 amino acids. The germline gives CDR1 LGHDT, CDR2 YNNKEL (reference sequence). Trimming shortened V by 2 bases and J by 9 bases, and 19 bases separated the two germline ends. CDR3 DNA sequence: TGTGCCAGCAGCCAAAGGGAGGGGTCCAGGGGGGCCCAGTACTTC. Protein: CASSQREGSRGAQYF.

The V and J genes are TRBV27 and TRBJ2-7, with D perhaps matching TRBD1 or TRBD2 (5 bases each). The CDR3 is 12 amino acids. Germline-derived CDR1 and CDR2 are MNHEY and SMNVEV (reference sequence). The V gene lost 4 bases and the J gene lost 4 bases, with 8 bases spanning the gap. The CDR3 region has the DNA TGTGCCAGCAGTTATGGGGGTTACGAGCAGTACTTC. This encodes CASSYGGYEQYF.

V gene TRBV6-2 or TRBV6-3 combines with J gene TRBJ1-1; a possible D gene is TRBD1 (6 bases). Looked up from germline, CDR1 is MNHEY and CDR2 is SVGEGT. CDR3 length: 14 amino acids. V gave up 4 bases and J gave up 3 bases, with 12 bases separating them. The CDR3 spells CASSWRGGDTEAFF. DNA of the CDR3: TGTGCCAGCAGTTGGAGGGGGGGGGACACTGAAGCTTTCTTT.

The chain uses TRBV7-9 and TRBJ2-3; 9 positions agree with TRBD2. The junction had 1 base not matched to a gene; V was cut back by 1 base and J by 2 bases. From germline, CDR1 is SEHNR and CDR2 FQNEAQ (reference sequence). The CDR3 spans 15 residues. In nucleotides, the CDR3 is TGTGCCAGCAGCTTAGGCGGGAGGGACACAGATACGCAGTATTTT. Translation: CASSLGGRDTDTQYF.

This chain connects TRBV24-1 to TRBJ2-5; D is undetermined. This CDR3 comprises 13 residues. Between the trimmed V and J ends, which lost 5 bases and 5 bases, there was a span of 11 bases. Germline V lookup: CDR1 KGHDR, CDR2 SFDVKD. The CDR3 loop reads CATSGISRETQYF. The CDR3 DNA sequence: TGTGCCACCAGTGGAATTAGCCGGGAGACCCAGTACTTC.

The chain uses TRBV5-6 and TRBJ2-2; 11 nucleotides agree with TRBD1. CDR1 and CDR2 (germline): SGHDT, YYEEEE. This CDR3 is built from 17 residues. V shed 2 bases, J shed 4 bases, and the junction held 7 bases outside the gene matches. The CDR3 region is CASSFDRGTGGTGELFF. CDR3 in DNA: TGTGCCAGCAGCTTTGATCGAGGGACAGGGGGCACCGGGGAGCTGTTTTTT.

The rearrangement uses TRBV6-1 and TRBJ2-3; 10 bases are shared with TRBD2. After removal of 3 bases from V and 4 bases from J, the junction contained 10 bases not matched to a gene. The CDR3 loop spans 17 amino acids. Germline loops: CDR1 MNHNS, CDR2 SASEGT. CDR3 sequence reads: CASSDRGLAARADTQYF. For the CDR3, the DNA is TGTGCCAGCAGTGATCGTGGACTAGCGGCGAGGGCAGATACGCAGTATTTT.

CDR3 sequence (DNA): TGTGCCAGCAGTCCCGGCGACGGCCAAGAGACCCAGTACTTC. Protein product: CASSPGDGQETQYF. The rearrangement joins TRBV6-2 or TRBV6-3 to TRBJ2-5; D is unclear. The V and J ends lost 5 bases and 1 base respectively, with 11 bases between them. This CDR3 region has 14 residues. The germline CDR1 and CDR2 sequences are MNHEY and SVGEGT.

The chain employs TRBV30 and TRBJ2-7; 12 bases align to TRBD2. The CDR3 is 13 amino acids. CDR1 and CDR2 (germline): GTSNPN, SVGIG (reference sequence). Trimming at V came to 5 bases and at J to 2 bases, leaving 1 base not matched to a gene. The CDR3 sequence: CAWGLAGTYEQYF. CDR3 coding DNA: TGTGCCTGGGGACTAGCGGGAACCTACGAGCAGTACTTC.

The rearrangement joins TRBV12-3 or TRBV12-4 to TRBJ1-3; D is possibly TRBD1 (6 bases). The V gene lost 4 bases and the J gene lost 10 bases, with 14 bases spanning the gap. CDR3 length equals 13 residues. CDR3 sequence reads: CASSSGHQGTIYF. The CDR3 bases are TGTGCCAGCAGTTCGGGACATCAGGGGACCATATATTTT.

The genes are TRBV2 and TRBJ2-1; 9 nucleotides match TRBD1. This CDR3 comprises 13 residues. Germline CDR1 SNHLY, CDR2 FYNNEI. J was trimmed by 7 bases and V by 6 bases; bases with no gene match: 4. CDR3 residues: CASSWDRANEQFF. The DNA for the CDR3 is TGTGCCAGCAGCTGGGACAGGGCGAATGAGCAGTTCTTC.

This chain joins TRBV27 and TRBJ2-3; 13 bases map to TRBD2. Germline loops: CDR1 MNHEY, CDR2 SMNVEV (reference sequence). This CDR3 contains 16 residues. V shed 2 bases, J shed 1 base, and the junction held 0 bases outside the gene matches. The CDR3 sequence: CASSLGTSGGTDTQYF. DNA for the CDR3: TGTGCCAGCAGTTTAGGGACTAGCGGGGGCACAGATACGCAGTATTTT.

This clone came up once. The CDR3 DNA reads TGTGCCAGCAGCTTTGGGACCCCGAGCTCCTACGAGCAGTACTTC. Encoded protein: CASSFGTPSSYEQYF. The chain carries TRBV11-2 and TRBJ2-7; TRBD1 or TRBD2 may be the D gene (5 bases each). This CDR3 has 15 amino acids. V was trimmed by 3 bases and J by 0 bases, leaving 12 bases between them. Per germline, CDR1 SGHAT and CDR2 FQNNGV.

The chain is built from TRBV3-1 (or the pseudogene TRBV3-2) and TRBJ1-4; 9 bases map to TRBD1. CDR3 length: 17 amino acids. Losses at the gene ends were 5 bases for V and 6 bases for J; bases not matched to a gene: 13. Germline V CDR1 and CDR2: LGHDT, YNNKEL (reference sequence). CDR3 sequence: CASSLGQGVVGDEKLFF. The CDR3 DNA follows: TGTGCCAGCAGCTTGGGACAGGGAGTGGTGGGAGATGAAAAACTGTTTTTT.

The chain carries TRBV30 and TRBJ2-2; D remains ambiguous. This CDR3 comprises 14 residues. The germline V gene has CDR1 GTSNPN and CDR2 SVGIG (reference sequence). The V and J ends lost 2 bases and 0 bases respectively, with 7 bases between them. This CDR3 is CAWSRAANTGELFF. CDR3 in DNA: TGTGCCTGGAGTCGGGCAGCGAACACCGGGGAGCTGTTTTTT. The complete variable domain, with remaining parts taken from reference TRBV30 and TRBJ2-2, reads SQTIHQWPATLVQPVGSPLSLECTVEGTSNPNLYWYRQAAGRGLQLLFYSVGIGQISSEVPQNLSASRPQDRQFILSSKKLLLSDSGFYLCAWSRAANTGELFFGEGSRLTVL.

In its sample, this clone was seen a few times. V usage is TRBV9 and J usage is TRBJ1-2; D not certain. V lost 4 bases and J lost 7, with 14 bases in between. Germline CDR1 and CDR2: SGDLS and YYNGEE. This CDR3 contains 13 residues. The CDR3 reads CASSLRPWGGYTF. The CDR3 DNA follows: TGTGCCAGCAGCCTTCGTCCCTGGGGTGGCTACACCTTC.

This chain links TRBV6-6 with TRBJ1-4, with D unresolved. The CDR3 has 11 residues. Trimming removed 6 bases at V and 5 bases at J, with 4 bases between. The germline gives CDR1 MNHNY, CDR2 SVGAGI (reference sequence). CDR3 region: CASRTNEKLFF. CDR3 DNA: TGTGCCAGCAGGACCAATGAAAAACTGTTTTTT.

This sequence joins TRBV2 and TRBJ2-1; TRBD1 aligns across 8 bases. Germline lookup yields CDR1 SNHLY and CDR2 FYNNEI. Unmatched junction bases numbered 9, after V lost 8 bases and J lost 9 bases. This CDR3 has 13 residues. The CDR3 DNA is TGTGCCAGCCCGGGACAGGCAGAGGGTGAGCAGTTCTTC. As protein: CASPGQAEGEQFF.

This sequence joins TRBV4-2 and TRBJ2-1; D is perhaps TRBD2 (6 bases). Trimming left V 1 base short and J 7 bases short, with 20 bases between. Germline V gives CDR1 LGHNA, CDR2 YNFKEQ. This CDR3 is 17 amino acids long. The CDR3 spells CASSQGPPGTYVNEQFF. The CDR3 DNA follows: TGTGCCAGCAGCCAAGGGCCCCCCGGGACTTATGTGAATGAGCAGTTCTTC.

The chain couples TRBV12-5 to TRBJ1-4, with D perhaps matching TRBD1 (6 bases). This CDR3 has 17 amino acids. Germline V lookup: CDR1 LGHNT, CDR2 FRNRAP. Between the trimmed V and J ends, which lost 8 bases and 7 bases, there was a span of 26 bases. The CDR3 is CASRGRTQGSECEKLFF. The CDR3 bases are TGTGCTAGTCGTGGGAGGACACAGGGATCGGAGTGTGAAAAACTGTTTTTT.

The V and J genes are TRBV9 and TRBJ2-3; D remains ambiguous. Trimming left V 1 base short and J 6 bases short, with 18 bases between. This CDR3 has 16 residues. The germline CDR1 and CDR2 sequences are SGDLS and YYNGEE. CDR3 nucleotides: TGTGCCAGCAGCGTAACATTAGTGGAATCTCGGGATACGCAGTATTTT. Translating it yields CASSVTLVESRDTQYF.

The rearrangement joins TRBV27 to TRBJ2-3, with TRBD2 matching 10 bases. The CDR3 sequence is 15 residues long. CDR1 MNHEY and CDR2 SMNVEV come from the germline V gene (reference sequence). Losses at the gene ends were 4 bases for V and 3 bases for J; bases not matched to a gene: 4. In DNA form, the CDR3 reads TGTGCCAGCAGTTCGCGTAGCGGGAGGACAGATACGCAGTATTTT. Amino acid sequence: CASSSRSGRTDTQYF.

CDR3 sequence (DNA): TGTGCCAGCAGTTCCGACAGGGGAGGTGAAAAACTGTTTTTT. Its translation: CASSSDRGGEKLFF. The genes are TRBV6-5 and TRBJ1-4, with 8 bases lining up with TRBD1. J lost 7 bases, V lost 4 bases, and 5 bases had no gene match. The CDR3 has 14 residues. Looked up from germline, CDR1 is MNHEY and CDR2 is SVGAGI.